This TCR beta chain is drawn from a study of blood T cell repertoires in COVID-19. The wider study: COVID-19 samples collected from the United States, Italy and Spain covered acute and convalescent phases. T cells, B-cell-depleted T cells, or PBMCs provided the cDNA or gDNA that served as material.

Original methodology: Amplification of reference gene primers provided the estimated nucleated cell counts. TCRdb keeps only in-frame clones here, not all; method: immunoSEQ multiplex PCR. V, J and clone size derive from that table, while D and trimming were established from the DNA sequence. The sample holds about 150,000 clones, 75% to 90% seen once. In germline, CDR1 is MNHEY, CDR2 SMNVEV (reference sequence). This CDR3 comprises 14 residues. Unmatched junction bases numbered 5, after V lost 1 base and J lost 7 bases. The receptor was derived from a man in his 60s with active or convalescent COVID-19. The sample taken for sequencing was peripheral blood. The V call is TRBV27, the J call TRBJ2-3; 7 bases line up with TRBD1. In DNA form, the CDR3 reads TGTGCCAGCAGTTTATTTAAGGGGGCGAATACGCAGTATTTT. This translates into CASSLFKGANTQYF.